This T cell receptor beta chain was recovered during a study of blood T cell repertoires in COVID-19. The CDR3 is 16 amino acids. The V gene lost 4 bases and the J gene lost 7 bases, with 20 bases spanning the gap. Per the germline V gene, CDR1 is SGHRS and CDR2 is YFSETQ. Method: immunoSEQ multiplex PCR; TCRdb's copy keeps in-frame clones and lacks some. The sample gives just over 250,000 clones, less than 90% of which show up once; approximately 4% is in the top ten. J is TRBJ1-4 and V is TRBV5-1; D possibly corresponds to TRBD1 (6 bases). The clonotype was recovered from a man between 60 and 75 years old who had recovered from COVID-19. What was sequenced was peripheral blood. Here the CDR3 reads CASSKDPGQPGEKLFF. CDR3 coding DNA: TGCGCCAGCAGCAAAGATCCGGGACAACCGGGTGAAAAACTGTTTTTT.